This T cell receptor (beta chain) was identified in a study of tumor-infiltrating lymphocytes in primary liver carcinoma (dated by TCRdb to about 2017). About the full investigation: The five patients, three men and two women aged 30 to 69 years, had hepatocellular carcinoma (four) or combined HCC and intrahepatic cholangiocarcinoma (one). The roughly 24 tumor region samples were profiled with Agilent mRNA microarrays so that TCRbeta repertoire diversity could be related to the local molecular phenotype. Each sample produced roughly 3.5 to 8 million productive TCRbeta reads, and read depth showed no significant difference between tissue types. Across five regions of each liver tumor, along with adjacent normal tissue and blood, the study brought together TCRbeta repertoire sequencing, expression microarrays and whole-exome sequencing. High reproducibility was observed for the technical replicate repertoires, with mean shared-clone rates approximately 0.9 and correlation coefficients above 0.98. TCRbeta repertoire sequencing covered 35 specimens from 5 patients: approximately 25 tumor regions, 5 adjacent noncancerous liver tissues and 5 peripheral blood samples. Tumors of the five patients were stage T1-T3 N0M0 with maximum diameters of 4.2 to 10 cm. Here is what the overall study found, with its caveats: Only the TCR beta chain was sequenced, so true repertoire diversity is likely underestimated because unpaired alpha chains were not captured. Compared with blood, tumors had a significantly larger share of the repertoire taken up by the top 250 clones (p = 0.039). Only about 7.5-25% of top clones were present in all five regions of a tumor, suggesting spatial heterogeneity of tumor-infiltrating T cells. Repertoire overlap was higher between tumor regions (mean about 35%) than tumor-adjacent (around 17%) or tumor-blood (about 15%) pairs, consistent with antigen-driven expansion. With just four or five patients in the study, the authors point out that the findings should be validated in a larger study. Because the samples were bulk and unsorted, CD4+ and CD8+ T cell repertoires could not be compared.

With regard to this clonotype: This clone's antigen is unknown. The input lacks base qualities; no much larger clone sits a single base away.

TCRbeta-specific cDNA was reverse-transcribed from about 0.45 ug total RNA using a constant-region primer and ProtoScript II reverse transcriptase. Construction of the TCRbeta libraries relied on three nested rounds of multiplex PCR, following a slightly modified ARM-PCR procedure. The first two PCR rounds used multiplex TRBV1-TRBV30 forward primers with a Cbeta reverse primer, each for approximately 9 cycles. Sample barcodes and Illumina adapters were added in a final 25-cycle PCR with Deep VentR polymerase. Before sequencing, amplicons of 200-500 bp were gel-purified using a QIAquick gel extraction kit. An Illumina HiSeq 2500 was used to sequence the TCRbeta amplicons with 250-bp paired-end reads. Per the original workflow: Trimmomatic v0.33 was used to quality-trim the reads, and FLASH v1.2.11 was used to merge paired reads so that full CDR3 sequences could be recovered. V, D and J germline segments were assigned to the rearranged TCRbeta sequences by MiGEC v1.2.1b. Clonotype statistics, along with Shannon-Wiener diversity indices, were calculated using VDJtools v1.0.0. Except for diversity analysis, only the 250 most abundant clonotypes of each sample were used in subsequent analyses to reduce sampling bias. The public reads were quality trimmed at Q25 with fastp and then assembled into clones with MiXCR by TCRdb, keeping productive beta chains. Each record represents a unique CDR3 protein, reported with the most common genes and DNA among its rows. The V and J calls shown here were made by TCRdb, not taken from the authors' results. The sample table shows some 110,000 distinct CDR3 sequences, and approximately 80% are seen once. The ten largest make up approximately 18% of the sample.

V is cut by 2 bases and J by 3 bases, and the space between the germline ends is 8 bases. Spanning cysteine to phenylalanine, the CDR3 consists of 14 amino acids. Only the CDR3 DNA stays, 42 bases, in frame from base 1. The germline V gene (reference sequence) supplies CDR1 SGHNT and CDR2 YYREEE. Without any cell sorting, total RNA and DNA were co-extracted from around 18-30 mg of bulk tissue using the AllPrep DNA/RNA mini kit. Surgical resection was performed in China between November 2015 and March 2016 on about 5 patients with histopathologically diagnosed primary liver carcinoma. At the time of sampling, the patients had chronic HBV infection and had not received any treatment. Each tumor was sampled at five spatially separated regions: the tumor centre plus the superior, inferior, left-lateral and right-lateral poles. According to histology, viable tumor cells made up more than 90% of every tumor sample. Each fresh piece of tumor and adjacent tissue was cut in two, with one half stored in RNAlater at -80 degrees C and the other half sent for histology.

In this chain, TRBV5-4 is recombined with TRBJ2-2; no D gene is confidently identified. Source material: liver tumor tissue from sampling region 3. Read against the paper, the sample's cell subset or site label means: tumor region T3, left-lateral pole. The clonotype was recovered from a man aged 40-49 years with primary liver carcinoma and hepatitis B virus infection. The bases are TGTGCCAGCAGCTTTGATGAGTACACCGGGGAGCTGTTTTTT. Its protein is CASSFDEYTGELFF.